This TCR beta chain was retrieved from a study of T cell repertoires in cytomegalovirus infection. On the study more broadly: Based on public TCR beta signatures, there were indications of CMV infection and of a matching HLA type.

Regarding the study as a whole: People with CMV and the relevant HLA were identified by cumulative public TCR beta family frequency. Clonotype analysis showed dominance of the ex vivo response by HLA-C-restricted CMV-specific TCR beta clonotypes.

TCRdb reprocessed the reads with MiXCR, giving one entry per CDR3 protein. The table includes about 300,000 distinct CDR3 sequences, approximately 10% detected once. This clonotype appeared many times. Its target is unknown. This CDR3 has 16 residues. Germline CDR1 reads SGDLS; CDR2 reads YYNGEE. V shed 2 bases and J 0 bases; nucleotides not matched to a gene: 6. The clonotype was recovered from a human donor in good health (CMV status not recorded). Some clones in this sample may be carry-over from other donors' samples. This rearrangement joins TRBV9 to TRBJ1-1, with 8 bases identical to TRBD1. Sequenced: PBMCs. CDR3: CASSVGQGPMNTEAFF. DNA for the CDR3: TGTGCCAGCAGCGTTGGACAGGGCCCCATGAACACTGAAGCTTTCTTT.